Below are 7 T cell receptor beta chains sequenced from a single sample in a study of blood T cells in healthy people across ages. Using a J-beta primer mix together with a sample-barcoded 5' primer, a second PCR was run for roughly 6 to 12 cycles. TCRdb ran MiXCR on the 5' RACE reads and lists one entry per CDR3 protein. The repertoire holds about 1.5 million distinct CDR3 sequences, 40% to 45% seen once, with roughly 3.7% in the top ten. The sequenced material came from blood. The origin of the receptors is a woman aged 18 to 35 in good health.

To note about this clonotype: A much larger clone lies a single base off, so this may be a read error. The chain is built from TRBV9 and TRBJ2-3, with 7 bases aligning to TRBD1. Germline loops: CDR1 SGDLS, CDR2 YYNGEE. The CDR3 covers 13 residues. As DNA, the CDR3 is TGTGCCAGCAGCCAAACAGGGACAGATACGCAGGATTTT. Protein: CASSQTGTDTQDF.

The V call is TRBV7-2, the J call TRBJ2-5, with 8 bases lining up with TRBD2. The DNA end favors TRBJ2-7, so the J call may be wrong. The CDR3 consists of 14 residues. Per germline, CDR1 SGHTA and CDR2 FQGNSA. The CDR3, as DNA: TGTGCCAGCAGCACCGAGCGGGGGCTGCACGAGCAGTACTTC. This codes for CASSTERGLHEQYF.

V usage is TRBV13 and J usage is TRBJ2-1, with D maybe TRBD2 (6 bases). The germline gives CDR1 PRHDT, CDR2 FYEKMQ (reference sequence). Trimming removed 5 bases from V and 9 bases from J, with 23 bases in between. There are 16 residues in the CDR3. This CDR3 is CASSQGTGSRESEQFF. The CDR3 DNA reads TGTGCCAGCAGCCAAGGGACTGGGAGTCGAGAGAGTGAGCAGTTCTTC.

DNA for the CDR3: TGTGCCATTGGACGGACGGGCCCTGGAAACACCATATATTTT. As protein: CAIGRTGPGNTIYF. This rearrangement joins TRBV10-3 to TRBJ1-3, with no clear D. The V end lost 9 bases, the J end lost 2 bases, and 14 bases lay between the germline ends. CDR1 is ENHRY and CDR2 is SYGVKD in the germline V gene. This CDR3 is built from 14 residues.

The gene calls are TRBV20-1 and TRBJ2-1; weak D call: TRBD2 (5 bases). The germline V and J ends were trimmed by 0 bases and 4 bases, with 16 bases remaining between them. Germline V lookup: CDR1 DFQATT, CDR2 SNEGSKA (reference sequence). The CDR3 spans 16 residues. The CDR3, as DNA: TGCAGTGCTAGAGATCGGTCTAGCTTCTCGTACAATGAGCAGTTCTTC. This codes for CSARDRSSFSYNEQFF.

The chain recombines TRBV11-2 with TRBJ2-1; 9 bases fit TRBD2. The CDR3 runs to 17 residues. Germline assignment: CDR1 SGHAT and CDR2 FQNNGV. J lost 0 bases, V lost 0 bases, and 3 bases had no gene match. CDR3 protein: CASSLDGSGSSYNEQFF. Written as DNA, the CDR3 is TGTGCCAGCAGCTTAGACGGTAGCGGGAGCTCCTACAATGAGCAGTTCTTC.

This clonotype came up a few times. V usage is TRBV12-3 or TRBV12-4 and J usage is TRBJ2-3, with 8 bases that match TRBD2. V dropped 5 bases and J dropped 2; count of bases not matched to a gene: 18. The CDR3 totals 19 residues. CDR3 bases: TGTGCCAGCAGTCCTACTTCTCGGGGTAGCGGGATGATCACAGATACGCAGTATTTT. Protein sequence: CASSPTSRGSGMITDTQYF.